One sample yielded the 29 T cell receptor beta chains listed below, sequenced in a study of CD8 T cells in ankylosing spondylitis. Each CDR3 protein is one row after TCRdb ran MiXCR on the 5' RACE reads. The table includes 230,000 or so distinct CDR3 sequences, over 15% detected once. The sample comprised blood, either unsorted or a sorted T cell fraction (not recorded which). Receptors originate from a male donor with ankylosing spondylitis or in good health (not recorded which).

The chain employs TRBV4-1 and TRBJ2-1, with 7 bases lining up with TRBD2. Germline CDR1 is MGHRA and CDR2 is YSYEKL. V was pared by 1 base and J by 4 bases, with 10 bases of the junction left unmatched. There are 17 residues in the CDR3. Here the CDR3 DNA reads TGCGCCAGCAGCCAAGCCCCCCCAGCGGGACTTTACAATGAGCAGTTCTTC. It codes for CASSQAPPAGLYNEQFF.

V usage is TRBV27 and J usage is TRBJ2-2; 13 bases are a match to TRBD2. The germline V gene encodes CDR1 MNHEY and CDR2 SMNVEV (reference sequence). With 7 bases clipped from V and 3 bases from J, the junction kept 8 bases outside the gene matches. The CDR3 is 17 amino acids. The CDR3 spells CASTQTSGRADTGELFF. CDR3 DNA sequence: TGTGCCAGCACCCAAACTAGCGGGAGGGCGGACACCGGGGAGCTGTTTTTT.

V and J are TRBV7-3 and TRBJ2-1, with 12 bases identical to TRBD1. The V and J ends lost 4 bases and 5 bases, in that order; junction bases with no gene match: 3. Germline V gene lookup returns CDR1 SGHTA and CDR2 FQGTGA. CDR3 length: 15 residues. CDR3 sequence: CASSSGQGAHNEQFF. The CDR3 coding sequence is TGTGCCAGCAGCTCGGGACAGGGGGCCCACAATGAGCAGTTCTTC.

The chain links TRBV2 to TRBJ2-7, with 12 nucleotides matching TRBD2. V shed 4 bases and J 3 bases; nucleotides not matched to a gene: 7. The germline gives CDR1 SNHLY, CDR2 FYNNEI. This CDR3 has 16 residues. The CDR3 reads CASSGPGLAGLYEQYF. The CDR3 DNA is TGTGCCAGCAGTGGACCGGGACTAGCGGGTCTCTACGAGCAGTACTTC.

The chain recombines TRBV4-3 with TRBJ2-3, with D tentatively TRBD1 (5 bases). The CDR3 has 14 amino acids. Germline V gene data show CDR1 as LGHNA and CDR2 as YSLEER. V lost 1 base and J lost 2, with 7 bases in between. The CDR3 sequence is CASSQGQYTDTQYF. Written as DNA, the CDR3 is TGCGCCAGCAGCCAAGGACAGTACACAGATACGCAGTATTTT.

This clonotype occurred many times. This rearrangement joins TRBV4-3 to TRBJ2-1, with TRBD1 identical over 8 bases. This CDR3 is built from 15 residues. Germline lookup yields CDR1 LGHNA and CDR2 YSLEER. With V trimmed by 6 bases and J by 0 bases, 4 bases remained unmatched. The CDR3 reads CASRAGGASYNEQFF. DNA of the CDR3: TGCGCCAGCAGGGCAGGGGGCGCCTCCTACAATGAGCAGTTCTTC.

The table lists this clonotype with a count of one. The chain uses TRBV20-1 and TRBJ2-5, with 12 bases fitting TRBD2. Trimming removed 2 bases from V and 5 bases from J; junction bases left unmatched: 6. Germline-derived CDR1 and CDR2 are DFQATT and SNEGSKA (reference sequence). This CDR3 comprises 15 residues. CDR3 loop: CSARKLAGGFETQYF. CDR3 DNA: TGCAGTGCTAGAAAGCTAGCGGGAGGGTTTGAGACCCAGTACTTC.

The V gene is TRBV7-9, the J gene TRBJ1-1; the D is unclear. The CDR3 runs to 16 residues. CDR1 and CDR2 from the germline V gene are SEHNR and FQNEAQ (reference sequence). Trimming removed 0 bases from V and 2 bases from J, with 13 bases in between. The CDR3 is CASSLAPPEGNTEAFF. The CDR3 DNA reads TGTGCCAGCAGCTTAGCCCCCCCAGAGGGAAACACTGAAGCTTTCTTT.

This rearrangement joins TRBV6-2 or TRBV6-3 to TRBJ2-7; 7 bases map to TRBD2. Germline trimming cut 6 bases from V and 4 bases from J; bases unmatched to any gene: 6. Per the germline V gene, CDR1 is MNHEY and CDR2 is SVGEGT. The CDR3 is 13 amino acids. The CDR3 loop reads CASRAAGDYEQYF. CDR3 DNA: TGTGCCAGCAGGGCGGCGGGAGATTACGAGCAGTACTTC.

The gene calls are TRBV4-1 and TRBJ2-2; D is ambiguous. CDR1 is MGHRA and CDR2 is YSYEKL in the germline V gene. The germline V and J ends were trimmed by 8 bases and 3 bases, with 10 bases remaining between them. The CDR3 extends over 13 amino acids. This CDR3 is CASRPQDTGELFF. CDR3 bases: TGCGCCAGCCGGCCGCAGGACACCGGGGAGCTGTTTTTT.

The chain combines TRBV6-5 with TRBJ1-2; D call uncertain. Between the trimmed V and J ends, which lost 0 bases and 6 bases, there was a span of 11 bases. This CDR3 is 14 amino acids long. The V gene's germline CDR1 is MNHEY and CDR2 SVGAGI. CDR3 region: CASSYSGRSDGYTF. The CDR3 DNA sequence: TGTGCCAGCAGTTACTCGGGCAGGTCCGATGGCTACACCTTC.

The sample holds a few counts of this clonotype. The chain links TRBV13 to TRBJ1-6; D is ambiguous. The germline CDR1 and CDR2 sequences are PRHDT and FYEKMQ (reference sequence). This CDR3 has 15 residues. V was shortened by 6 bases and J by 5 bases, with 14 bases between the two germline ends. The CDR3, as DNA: TGTGCCAGCAGTACCCAATGGAGTAATAATTCACCCCTCCACTTT. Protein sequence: CASSTQWSNNSPLHF.

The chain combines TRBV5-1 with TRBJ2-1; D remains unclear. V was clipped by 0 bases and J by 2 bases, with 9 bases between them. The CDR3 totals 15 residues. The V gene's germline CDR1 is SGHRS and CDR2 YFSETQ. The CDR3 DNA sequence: TGCGCCAGCAGCTTGGTGACCGAGGCCTACAATGAGCAGTTCTTC. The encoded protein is CASSLVTEAYNEQFF.

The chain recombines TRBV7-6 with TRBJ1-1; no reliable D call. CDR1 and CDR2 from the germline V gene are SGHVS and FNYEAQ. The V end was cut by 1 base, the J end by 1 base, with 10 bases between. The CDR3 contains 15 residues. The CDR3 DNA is TGTGCCAGCAGCTTAGTCCCAGATAGGAACACTGAAGCTTTCTTT. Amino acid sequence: CASSLVPDRNTEAFF.

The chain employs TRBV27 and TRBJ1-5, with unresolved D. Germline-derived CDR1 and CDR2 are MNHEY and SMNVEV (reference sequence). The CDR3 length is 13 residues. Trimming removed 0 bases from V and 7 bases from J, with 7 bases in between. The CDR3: CASSLSVGQPQHF. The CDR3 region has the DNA TGTGCCAGCAGTTTATCTGTGGGACAGCCCCAGCATTTT.

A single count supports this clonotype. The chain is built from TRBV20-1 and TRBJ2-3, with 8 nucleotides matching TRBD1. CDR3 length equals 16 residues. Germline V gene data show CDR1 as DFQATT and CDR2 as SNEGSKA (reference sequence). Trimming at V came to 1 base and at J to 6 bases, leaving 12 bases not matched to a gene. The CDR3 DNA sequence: TGCAGTGCTAGAGTTACCGCCGGGACAGGAGGGGATACGCAGTATTTT. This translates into CSARVTAGTGGDTQYF.

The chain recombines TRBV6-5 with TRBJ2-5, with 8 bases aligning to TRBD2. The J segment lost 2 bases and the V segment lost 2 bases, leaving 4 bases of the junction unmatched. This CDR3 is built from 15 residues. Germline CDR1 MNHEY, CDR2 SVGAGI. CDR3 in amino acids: CASSYRTSQQETQYF. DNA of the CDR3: TGTGCCAGCAGTTACAGGACTAGCCAACAAGAGACCCAGTACTTC.

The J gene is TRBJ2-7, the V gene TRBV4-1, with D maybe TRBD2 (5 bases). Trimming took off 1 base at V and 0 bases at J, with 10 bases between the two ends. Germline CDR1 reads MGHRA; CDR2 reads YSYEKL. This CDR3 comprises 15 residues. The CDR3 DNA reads TGCGCCAGCAGCCAAGGGAGCGGTCTCTCCTACGAGCAGTACTTC. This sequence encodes CASSQGSGLSYEQYF.

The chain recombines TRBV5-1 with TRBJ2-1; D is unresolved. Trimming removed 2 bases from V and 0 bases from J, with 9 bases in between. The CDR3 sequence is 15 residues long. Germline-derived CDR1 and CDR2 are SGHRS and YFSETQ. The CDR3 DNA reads TGCGCCAGCAGCTTATACGAGAGCTCCTACAATGAGCAGTTCTTC. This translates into CASSLYESSYNEQFF.

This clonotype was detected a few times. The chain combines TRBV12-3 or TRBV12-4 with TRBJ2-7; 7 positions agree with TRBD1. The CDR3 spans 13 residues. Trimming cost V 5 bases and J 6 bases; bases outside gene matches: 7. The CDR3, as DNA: TGTGCCAGCAGTAATAACAGGGGTAGCGAGCAGTACTTC. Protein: CASSNNRGSEQYF.

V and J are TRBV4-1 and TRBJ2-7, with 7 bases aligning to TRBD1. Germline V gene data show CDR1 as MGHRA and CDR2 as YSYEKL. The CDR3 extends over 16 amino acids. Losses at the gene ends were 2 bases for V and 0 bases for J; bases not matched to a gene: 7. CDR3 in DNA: TGCGCCAGCAGCCAACCGGTAGGGGGCTACTCCTACGAGCAGTACTTC. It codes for CASSQPVGGYSYEQYF.

The CDR3, as DNA: TGTGCCAGCAGCGTTGGACTAGCGGGCACAGATACGCAGTATTTT. This translates into CASSVGLAGTDTQYF. V gene TRBV7-3 combines with J gene TRBJ2-3, with 10 positions matching TRBD2. The germline V gene encodes CDR1 SGHTA and CDR2 FQGTGA. The length of the CDR3 is 15 residues. J gave up 1 base and V 5 bases, and 3 bases lay outside the gene matches.

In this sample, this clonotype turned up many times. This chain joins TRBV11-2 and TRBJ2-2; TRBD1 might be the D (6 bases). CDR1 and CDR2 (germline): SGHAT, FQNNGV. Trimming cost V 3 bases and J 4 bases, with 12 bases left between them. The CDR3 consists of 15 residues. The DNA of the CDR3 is TGTGCCAGCAGCTTTGGCAGGGGAATCACCGGGGAGCTGTTTTTT. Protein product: CASSFGRGITGELFF.

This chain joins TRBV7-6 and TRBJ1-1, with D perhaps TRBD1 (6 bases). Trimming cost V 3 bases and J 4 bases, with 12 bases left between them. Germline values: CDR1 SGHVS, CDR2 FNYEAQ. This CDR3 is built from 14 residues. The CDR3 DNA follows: TGTGCCAGCAGCTTCCCAGGGGATGGCACTGAAGCTTTCTTT. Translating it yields CASSFPGDGTEAFF.

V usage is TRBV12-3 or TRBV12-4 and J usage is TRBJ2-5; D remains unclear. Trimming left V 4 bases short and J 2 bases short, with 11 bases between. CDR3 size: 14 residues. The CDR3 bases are TGTGCCAGCAGTTGGGCGATACTACAAGAGACCCAGTACTTC. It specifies CASSWAILQETQYF.

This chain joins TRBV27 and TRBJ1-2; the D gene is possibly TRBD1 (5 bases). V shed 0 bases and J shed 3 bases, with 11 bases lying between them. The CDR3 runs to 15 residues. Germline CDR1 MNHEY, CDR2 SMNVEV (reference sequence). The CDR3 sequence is CASSLSWGGHYGYTF. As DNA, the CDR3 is TGTGCCAGCAGTTTATCGTGGGGGGGACACTATGGCTACACCTTC.

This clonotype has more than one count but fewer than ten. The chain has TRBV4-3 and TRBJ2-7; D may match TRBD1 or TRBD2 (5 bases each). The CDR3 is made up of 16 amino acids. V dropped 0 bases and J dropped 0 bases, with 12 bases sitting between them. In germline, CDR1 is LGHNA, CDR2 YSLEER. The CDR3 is CASSQDSPGSSYEQYF. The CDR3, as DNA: TGCGCCAGCAGCCAAGATTCTCCAGGGAGCTCCTACGAGCAGTACTTC.

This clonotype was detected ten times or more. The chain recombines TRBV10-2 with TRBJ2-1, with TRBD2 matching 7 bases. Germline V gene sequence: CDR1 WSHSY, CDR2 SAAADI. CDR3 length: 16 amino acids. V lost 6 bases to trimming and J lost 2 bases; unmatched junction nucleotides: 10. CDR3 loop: CASRMGREPTYNEQFF. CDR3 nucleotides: TGCGCCAGCAGGATGGGGCGGGAGCCGACCTACAATGAGCAGTTCTTC.

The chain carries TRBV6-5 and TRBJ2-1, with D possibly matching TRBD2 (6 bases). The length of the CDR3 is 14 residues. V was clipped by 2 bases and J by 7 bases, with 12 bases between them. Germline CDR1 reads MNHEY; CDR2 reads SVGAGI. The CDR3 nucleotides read TGTGCCAGCAGTTACGGGCGGGATTTAAATGAGCAGTTCTTC. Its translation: CASSYGRDLNEQFF.